Here is one T cell receptor beta chain with its context. What it binds is unknown. The CDR3 is 15 amino acids. Germline lookup yields CDR1 SGHAT and CDR2 FQDESV (reference sequence). V gave up 5 bases and J gave up 12 bases, with 23 bases separating them. 5'RACE primed at constant segments yielded TCR alpha and TCR beta cDNA libraries bearing sample barcodes and UMIs. TCRdb analysed the 5' RACE reads with MiXCR anew, one entry per CDR3 protein. This table has roughly 150,000 distinct CDR3 sequences, more than 12% appearing once. The record originates from a study of T-cell memory formation after mild COVID-19. General study results and limits: Clones that contracted from day 15 to 85 were balanced CD4/CD8, while later expanders leaned CD4+. Nothing showed for sure that second-wave clones peaking on day 37 were SARS-CoV-2 specific. Pre-infection memory harbored some responding clones, suggesting cross-reactive memory joined.

This clonotype was sampled from an adult woman who had mild COVID-19 (a few samples of this study predate the infection). Cell type and time point are not known. Sequenced material: PBMCs or a T cell subset sorted from them (not recorded which). This chain links TRBV11-1 with TRBJ2-1; tentatively, D is TRBD1 or TRBD2 (6 bases each). The CDR3 bases are TGTGCCAGCAGCGAAACGATCTGGGGGGCTAGAACGCAGTTCTTC. Residues: CASSETIWGARTQFF.